This TCR beta chain was sequenced for a study of cytomegalovirus exposure and HLA in healthy donors (dated by TCRdb to about 2017). Study-wide context: An earlier analysis of roughly 570 of the donors reported roughly 300 Gb of sequence data and approximately 120 million unique TCR beta sequences obtained from around 170 million T cells. About 280 gigabases of sequencing data and around 80 million unique TCR sequences made up an early release that covered over 550 HLA-typed donors. Of the roughly 400 genotyped donors, 65% to 90% fell in the genetic ancestry cluster associated with self-reported Caucasian donors. The aim of the study was to test whether cataloging public T cell receptors could identify signatures of past pathogen exposure. The T cell repertoires of 670 or so subjects were profiled by immunosequencing and related to cytomegalovirus serostatus. Besides the first cohort of about 730 subjects, a separate validation cohort made up of 120 different subjects was used. To predict cytomegalovirus infection status, the study brought together high-throughput TCR immunosequencing, statistical association of individual TCRs with disease status, and machine learning. To study patterns of TCR occurrence, a later analysis re-analyzed previously published TCR beta repertoires from 700 or so donors and added high-resolution HLA genotyping. Rather than drawing on any new phenotypic data, the later analysis identified candidate immune exposures from TCR beta sequences and the way those sequences occurred across donors. An earlier analysis of 450 to 750 of the donors used high-throughput TCR beta sequencing to judge whether each TCR beta V gene segment behaved as functional or pseudogenic. Donor age, sex, ethnicity and CMV serostatus were collected together with the repertoire data. A later genetic analysis used genome-wide SNP genotypes for about 60% of the roughly 700 donors, treating that subset as a discovery cohort. All discovery cohort repertoires had been generated using a single sequencing platform. HLA typing covered class I and class II loci at four-digit resolution. The number of donors typed differed by locus, with about 629-630 for A, B, C, DRB1 and DQB1, 522 for DQA1, under 610 for DPA1, and some 440 for DPB1. Roughly five DR-DQ haplotypes were handled as single units for association and clustering because linkage in the cohort was strong. Among 398 genotyped donors of the cohort, an average of approximately 200,000 unique TCR beta nucleotide sequences was sequenced per donor, of which roughly 17% were non-productive. What the study reported, not specific to this receptor: This cohort had only TCR beta chains sequenced, and the lack of alpha or paired-chain data limited which features could be detected. A cluster of highly shared sequence variants was judged likely to represent a technical artifact of the sequencing pipeline. Most CMV-associated TCR beta chains appeared to be HLA-restricted in a later analysis, and the HLA associations seemed to be driven largely by CMV exposure. Roughly uniform sequencing depth across donors was assumed in presence/absence analyses, although this assumption may not hold. The study gave a list of 150 to 200 TCR beta chains associated with cytomegalovirus. In vitro tests confirmed that a few of the cytomegalovirus-associated TCR beta chains recognize cytomegalovirus antigens. Strong co-occurrence of HLA alleles, especially DR and DQ, made assigning TCR associations to individual alleles difficult. In a later genetic analysis, fewer N-insertions in productive TCRs were reported among donors in an Asian-associated ancestry cluster than the roughly 640-donor mean. A further reported finding was that TCR beta sequences accurately predicted the HLA-A and HLA-B alleles for most subjects in the first cohort. In both the original and validation cohorts, the classifier was reported to diagnose cytomegalovirus status with high specificity and sensitivity. In a later analysis, TCR association rates were found to vary across HLA loci, with the most associated TCRs seen for DRB1 alleles and the fewest for HLA-C alleles. In a later analysis, some 17,000 TCR beta sequences were associated with specific HLA alleles at a false discovery rate of 0.05. An association between a missense DCLRE1C variant and V-gene and J-gene trimming of TCR beta chains was found in a later genetic analysis and replicated in an independent cohort. The authors suggested that the approach could potentially be generalized to other disease states and immunological phenotypes. In a later analysis, HLA-associated TCR beta chains showed more clonal expansion and lower generation probabilities than non-associated chains that were equally common. The earlier analysis of 587 of the donors excluded some 16 rarely observed V segments, including chromosome 9 orphons, because counts were too low. Most TCR sequences were observed very rarely across donors, whereas some public TCRs were present in many individuals. Because the 87-base-pair reads could not distinguish some IMGT-functional V segments, including TRBV6-2 and TRBV6-3, those segments were excluded. Broadly in line with IMGT annotations, most TCR beta V segments showed up in productive rearrangements about 90% or about 30% of the time in an earlier analysis of under 700 of the donors. For the cohort, immune exposure information was limited to CMV serostatus. Correlated functional status among segregating V segments might be attributable to linkage disequilibrium, but an unknown experimental factor could not be ruled out. Because HLA typing was missing for some donors at each locus, association tests included only the typed subset. In a later analysis, several top co-occurrence clusters were reported to appear linked to parvovirus B19, influenza, CMV and Epstein-Barr virus.

The library was generated by the immunoSEQ multiplex PCR assay. For the multiplex PCR, a mixture combining 60 forward primers for TCR Vbeta segments and 13 reverse primers for TCR Jbeta segments was used. Amplification of the CDR3 region of rearranged TCR beta genes was performed with a multiplex PCR assay on genomic DNA. The Illumina HiSeq System was used to sequence the amplified TCR beta libraries as 87-base-pair reads. Under the source paper's analysis protocol: A later analysis counted approximately 76 million unique TCR beta chains across the approximately 700 repertoires, and some 12 million of these chains were shared by at least two donors. Raw reads were error-corrected and collapsed into unique sequences with a nearest-neighbor algorithm that merged closely related sequences to remove PCR and sequencing errors. Alignment of CDR3 sequences to IMGT reference sequences was used to assign V, D and J gene segments. For a sequence to be retained, at least a six-nucleotide match to both a V gene segment and a J gene segment was required. A rearrangement was called productive if the CDR3 had no stop codons and remained in frame with V and J, and every other rearrangement was called non-productive. Following IMGT convention, CDR3 was defined as the stretch from the second conserved V-encoded cysteine up to the conserved J-encoded phenylalanine. Sequences without an unambiguous match to a single V gene segment were excluded from the earlier analysis of a few hundred of the donors. An earlier analysis of around 600 of the donors classified V segments as functional when productive rearrangements were above 56.7% and as segregating when the standard deviation between donors was above 5%. A statistical classification framework was built for diagnosing cytomegalovirus status from the catalog of TCR beta chain sequences. In a later analysis, TCR nucleotide sequences were compared against IMGT/GENE-DB human TR gene sequences so that V and J genes could be assigned. In a later analysis, CDR3 sequences and most-parsimonious VDJ recombination scenarios were assigned using the TCRdist pipeline. In a later analysis, each TCR beta chain was defined by its CDR3 amino acid sequence together with its V-gene family, and reads lacking a unique V-gene family were excluded. To address suspected cross-contamination and a sequencing artifact, a later analysis removed 592 highly shared, low-generation-probability nucleotide sequences. In a later analysis, a clonal expansion index for each public chain was calculated from normalized within-repertoire ranks of inferred template counts. Generation probabilities in a later analysis came from a VDJ recombination model fitted to out-of-frame rearrangements, and those results were checked against IGoR. Hypergeometric tests were used in a later analysis to score TCR-TCR, TCR-HLA and TCR-CMV co-occurrence, with a repertoire-size bias correction applied to the TCR pairs. False discovery rates were estimated in a later analysis by permuting HLA or CMV assignments 20 times. In a later analysis, co-occurring TCRs were grouped using DBSCAN, with TCRdist sequence similarity added in when clustering inside HLA-allele-positive subsets. Repertoires with fewer than 30,000 or more than 120,000 public chains were left out of co-occurrence clustering, as were four to six repertoires with anomalous nucleotide sharing. Drawn from immuneACCESS, this table holds only the in-frame rearrangements with V and J called that TCRdb kept. Clones are partly lost; checked studies trace under half to an unresolved V gene and leave the rest unexplained. V and J calls and clone size are copied from that table; D and trimming were computed from the DNA. The sample table records roughly 200,000 clones; about 80% of these occur just once. Approximately 0.5% of the sample comes from the top ten.

The cohort was made up of 666 healthy bone marrow donors. Cohort members were all nominally healthy when sampled, although unrecorded immune exposures were likely present. The donor was CMV seronegative and was included in the group of a few hundred seronegative cohort members. Every donor gave a peripheral blood sample, and the peripheral blood mononuclear cells from that sample were used for TCR beta sequencing. The Qiagen DNeasy Blood Extraction Kit was used to extract genomic DNA from the blood cell samples. Compared with germline, V lacks 4 bases and J lacks 4 bases; bases without a gene match: 9. From a lookup of the germline V gene, CDR1 and CDR2 are SGHTS and YDEGEE. From its cysteine to its phenylalanine, the CDR3 spans 16 amino acids. Only CDR3 DNA is held: 48 bases, read in frame from base 1. Comment on this clone: Its recognized antigen is unknown. Nothing much larger sits one base from this clone, and base qualities are not available.

Sequenced: PBMCs. The chain is encoded by TRBV5-8 joined to TRBJ2-2, and TRBD1 aligns with 8 junction nucleotides. This TCR was recovered from a woman in her 40s in good health and CMV-seronegative. CDR3 loop: CASSRSDRGVTGELFF. The bases read TGTGCCAGCAGCCGATCAGACAGGGGAGTCACCGGGGAGCTGTTTTTT.